This T cell receptor (beta chain) was identified during a study of tissue T cells after allogeneic stem cell transplantation (dated by TCRdb to 2022 to 2024). The study in broad terms: The study profiled TCR beta repertoires in many tissues obtained from research autopsies of patients with and without GVHD, and also in mouse models of GVHD. On the human side, the study was prospective and observational, with no blinding or randomization. The investigation overall reported the following: In both patients and mice, T cells from blood and spleen picked up only a limited part of the TCR repertoire that was detected in tissues. Not many T cell clones showed up in more than one patient, yet clustering based on motifs uncovered repertoire signatures that were shared across patients in a tissue-specific way. Which tissue TCRs were alloreactive or antigen-specific was not determined in the study, and some clones might have been persisting host cells. Within patients, how anatomically similar tissues were was a major factor shaping TCR repertoire composition, regardless of disease or transplant status. A small and clinically heterogeneous patient cohort was studied, and sampling depth was acknowledged as a limitation.

Comments on this clone: Its antigen target is currently unknown. For this mouse receptor, gene names and germline sequences are murine. The read ends 1 residue before the CDR3 terminus; that terminus is restored from the germline J gene.

The library relied on the immunoSEQ multiplex PCR assay. TCRbeta CDR3 sequencing was performed at survey depth by Adaptive Biotechnologies, and CDR3 sequences, V/J genes, productive frequency and template counts were reported. Amplification of TCR beta CDR3 regions was performed from genomic DNA rather than from RNA. For the original study's pipeline: Jensen-Shannon divergence served to quantify pairwise repertoire overlap between tissues, with 0 meaning identical and 1 meaning complete divergence. Based on pairwise JSD values, tissues were grouped by single-linkage agglomerative hierarchical clustering, and the results were shown as dendrograms. All patient samples were analyzed with GLIPH2 using simulation_depth 1000, kmer_min_depth 3 and cdr3_length_cutoff 8, and only groups containing more than two unique CDR3s were kept. A standardized tissue-overlap score was calculated by extrapolating Jaccard GLIPH-group overlap across patients to a standard repertoire size of 1000 clones. To look at how diversity was associated with clinical or experimental variables, linear mixed-effect models were used, with tissue treated as a fixed effect and individual treated as a random effect. Sourced from immuneACCESS, this table was stored by TCRdb with only in-frame sequences that have V and J called. A share of the clones is absent; for the studies checked, an unresolved V gene accounts for under half, and the remainder has no known explanation. The DNA was the basis for D and trimming; V, J and clone size are from that table. The sample contains about 3,500 clones, roughly 53% of them found a single time. The ten biggest clones cover around a fifth of the sample.

The time point label corresponds to: mouse harvest day 14 after allogeneic transplant. Each mouse graft consisted of 10^7 T-cell-depleted bone marrow cells plus 10^6 splenic CD5+ T cells and was given by tail vein injection. To model GVHD in mice, a major MHC-mismatch B6 (H2b) into BALB/c (H2d) model was used, and tissues were profiled at day 7 or 14. On day 7 or 14 post-transplant, mouse tissues and retro-orbital blood were harvested with separate sterile tools for each animal, and livers were flushed beforehand. Before genomic DNA isolation with the DNeasy Blood & Tissue Kit, mouse tissues were minced with razor blades in buffered saline. Germline trimming: 1 base from V, 2 bases from J; junction bases outside gene matches: 2. Taken from the germline V gene (reference sequence), the CDR1 and CDR2 loops are FNHDT and SITEND. The CDR3 measures 15 amino acids from cysteine to phenylalanine. The DNA shown is the part of the CDR3 that was read: 42 bases, in frame from base 1.

Input material: gut tissue. The clonotype was recovered from a female BALB/c mouse given C57BL/6 T cells with graft-versus-host disease after an allogeneic hematopoietic cell transplant. This chain is built from TRBV19 and TRBJ2-7; TRBD2 matches 11 bases in the middle. The DNA read from the CDR3 is TGTGCCAGCAGTATAAACTGGGGGGGCCCCTATGAACAGTAC. Its product reads: CASSINWGGPYEQY. From start to end, the CDR3 is CASSINWGGPYEQYF.